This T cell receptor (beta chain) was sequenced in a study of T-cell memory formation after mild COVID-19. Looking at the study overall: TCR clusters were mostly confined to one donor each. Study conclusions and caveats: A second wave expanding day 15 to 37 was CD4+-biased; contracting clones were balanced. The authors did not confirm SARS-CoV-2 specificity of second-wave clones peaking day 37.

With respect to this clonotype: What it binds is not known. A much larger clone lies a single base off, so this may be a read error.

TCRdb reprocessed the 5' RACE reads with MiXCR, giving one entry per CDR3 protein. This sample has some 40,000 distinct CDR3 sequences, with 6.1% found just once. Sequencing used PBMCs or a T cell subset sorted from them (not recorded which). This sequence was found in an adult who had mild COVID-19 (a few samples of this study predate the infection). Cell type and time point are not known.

The CDR3, as DNA: TGTGCCAGCAGCTCAGTATCAATGGGGCAAGAGACCCAGTACTTC. Translating it yields CASSSVSMGQETQYF. The rearrangement links TRBV5-5 to TRBJ2-5; D gene unclear. The CDR3 sequence is 15 residues long. V was trimmed by 3 bases and J by 2 bases, leaving 14 bases between them. The germline CDR1 and CDR2 sequences are SGHKS and YYEKEE (reference sequence).